The rows below give T cell receptor beta chains drawn from one sample of a study of T cells in Graves' hyperthyroidism and ophthalmopathy. TCRdb reprocessed the multiplex PCR reads with MiXCR, giving one entry per CDR3 protein. The table lists a few hundred thousand distinct CDR3 sequences, more than 15% of them singletons. The specimen was blood. The receptors derive from a woman aged 18-30 years with Graves' hyperthyroidism that later progressed to Graves' ophthalmopathy. CDR3s include the opening cysteine and the closing phenylalanine or tryptophan. The order of the fields is D gene, J gene, V gene, clone size, CDR3 DNA, CDR3 protein. D genes are given only for firm matches. Size values are once, few and many counts, or a class for expanded clones, and some rows have none.

.	TRBJ2-5	TRBV3-1	many	TGTGCCAGCAGCCAGCTACAAGAGACCCAGTACTTC	CASSQLQETQYF
.	TRBJ2-7	TRBV14	.	TGTGCCAGCAGCCAAGAGGACCTCTTATACCCCTACGAGCAGTACTTC	CASSQEDLLYPYEQYF
TRBD1	TRBJ2-7	TRBV28	many	TGTGCCAGCAGTTTCGTTCCCGGGACAGGACTATACGAGCAGTACTTC	CASSFVPGTGLYEQYF
.	TRBJ2-5	TRBV20-1	.	TGCAGTGCTAGTAGCCTCAAGATGTTGGAGACCCAGTACTTC	CSASSLKMLETQYF
.	TRBJ2-3	TRBV3-1	few	TGTGCCAGCAGCCAAGTAAACGGAGATACGCAGTATTTT	CASSQVNGDTQYF
TRBD2	TRBJ2-3	TRBV12-3/TRBV12-4	many	TGTGCCAGTCGGGAGGGACACGGACTAATCACAGATACGCAGTATTTT	CASREGHGLITDTQYF
.	TRBJ1-1	TRBV30	many	TGTGCCTGGACGCCTTGGGCAGGGAACACTGAAGCTTTCTTT	CAWTPWAGNTEAFF
.	TRBJ2-1	TRBV7-9	many	TGTGCCAGCAGCTTAGCGGGGGTGAGCTCCTACAATGAGCAGTTCTTC	CASSLAGVSSYNEQFF
.	TRBJ2-1	TRBV6-2/TRBV6-3	.	TGTGCCAGCACCTCCCGGGGGAGAACTTACAATGAGCAGTTCTTC	CASTSRGRTYNEQFF
.	TRBJ1-6	TRBV28	.	TGTGCCAGCAGTTTAAATCTAGAGGCGAATTCACCCCTCCACTTT	CASSLNLEANSPLHF
TRBD1	TRBJ2-6	TRBV28	many	TGTGCCAGCAGTTCCTTCGGGACAGTATTCTCTGGGGCCAACGTCCTGACTTTC	CASSSFGTVFSGANVLTF
.	TRBJ1-4	TRBV2	many	TGTGCCAGCAGAGCTAACAGGGACCCGGGAAATGAAAAACTGTTTTTT	CASRANRDPGNEKLFF
.	TRBJ1-1	TRBV12-3/TRBV12-4	.	TGTGCCAGCACATCTCCGGGGGCAGCTTTCTTT	CASTSPGAAFF
TRBD1	TRBJ1-5	TRBV12-3/TRBV12-4	.	TGTGCCAGCAAGATGACAGGGGACAATCAGCCCCAGCATTTT	CASKMTGDNQPQHF
.	TRBJ1-1	TRBV5-1	few	TGCGCCAGCAGCACCGGACAAACCACTGAAGCTTTCTTT	CASSTGQTTEAFF
.	TRBJ2-3	TRBV12-3/TRBV12-4	.	TGTGCCAGCACCCTTGGCGGGGATAGCACAGATACGCAGTATTTT	CASTLGGDSTDTQYF
TRBD1	TRBJ1-4	TRBV18	many	TGTGCCAGCTCACCGCTGGACAGGTCTGAAAAACTGTTTTTT	CASSPLDRSEKLFF
TRBD1	TRBJ1-1	TRBV7-6	many	TGTGCCAGCAGCACTGAGACAGGGGGCCTTCGGGGAGCTTTCTTT	CASSTETGGLRGAFF
TRBD1	TRBJ2-4	TRBV7-9	few	TGTGCCAGCAGCTTAGCCAAGGGGGCGGCCAAAAACATTCAGTACTTC	CASSLAKGAAKNIQYF
TRBD2	TRBJ2-7	TRBV28	.	TGTGCCAGCAGTACGACCACTAGCGGCAGCTCCTACGAGCAGTACTTC	CASSTTTSGSSYEQYF
TRBD1	TRBJ2-5	TRBV4-1	.	TGCGCCAGCAGCCAAGATCCAATGGGACAGGGTTGGGAGACCCAGTACTTC	CASSQDPMGQGWETQYF
.	TRBJ1-1	TRBV27	few	TGTGACAGCAGTGCAAGGATCATGAACACTGAAGCTTTCTTT	CDSSARIMNTEAFF
TRBD2	TRBJ2-3	TRBV7-3	few	TGTGCCAGCAGCATTAGCGGGCTAAGCACAGATACGCAGTATTTT	CASSISGLSTDTQYF
.	TRBJ2-7	TRBV19	few	TGTGCCAGTAGGGAAAGCGGTCTTCCGGAGGGGTACGAGCAGTACTTC	CASRESGLPEGYEQYF
.	TRBJ2-5	TRBV6-1	.	TGTGCCAGCAGTCTTAACAGACAAGAGACCCAGTACTTC	CASSLNRQETQYF
.	TRBJ2-2	TRBV7-8	.	TGTGCCAGCAGCTCAAAGGCCGGGGAGCTGTTTTTT	CASSSKAGELFF
.	TRBJ1-5	TRBV2	many	TGTGCCAGCACAAAGGACGGGTATAGCAATCAGCCCCAGCATTTT	CASTKDGYSNQPQHF
.	TRBJ2-5	TRBV25-1	.	TGTGCCAGCAGGGTCTTGGGGACCCAGTACTTC	CASRVLGTQYF
TRBD2	TRBJ2-1	TRBV28	many	TGTGCCAGCAGTTTCCCGGCCGGTTTACTAGCGGGCTCCTACAATGAGCAGTTCTTC	CASSFPAGLLAGSYNEQFF
.	TRBJ2-3	TRBV18	.	TGTGCCAGCTCACCATACGATCCCGGGTGGGATACGCAGTATTTT	CASSPYDPGWDTQYF
TRBD2	TRBJ2-3	TRBV19	.	TGTGCCAGTAGTATAACTAGCGGGAGGGCCAAGACAGATACGCAGTATTTT	CASSITSGRAKTDTQYF
TRBD2	TRBJ2-1	TRBV20-1	few	TGCAGTGCTCGACCGGGACTAGCGGGAGACGACAATGAGCAGTTCTTC	CSARPGLAGDDNEQFF